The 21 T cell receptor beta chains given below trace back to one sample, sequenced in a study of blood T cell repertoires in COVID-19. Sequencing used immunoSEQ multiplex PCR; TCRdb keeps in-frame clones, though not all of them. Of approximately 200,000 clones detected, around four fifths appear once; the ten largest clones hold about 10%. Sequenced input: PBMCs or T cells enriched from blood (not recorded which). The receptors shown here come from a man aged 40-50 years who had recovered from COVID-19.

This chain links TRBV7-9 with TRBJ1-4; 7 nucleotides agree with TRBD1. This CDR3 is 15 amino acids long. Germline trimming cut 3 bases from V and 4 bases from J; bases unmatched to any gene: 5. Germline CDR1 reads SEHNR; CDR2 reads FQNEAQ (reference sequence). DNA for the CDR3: TGTGCCAGCAGCTTCCTGACAGGGAATAATGAAAAACTGTTTTTT. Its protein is CASSFLTGNNEKLFF.

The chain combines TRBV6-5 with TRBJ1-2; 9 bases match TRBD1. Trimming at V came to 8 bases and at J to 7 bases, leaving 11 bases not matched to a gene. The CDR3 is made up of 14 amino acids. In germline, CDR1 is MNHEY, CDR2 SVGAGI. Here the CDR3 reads CASGRGTGMGGYTF. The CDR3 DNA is TGTGCCAGCGGTAGGGGGACAGGGATGGGTGGCTACACCTTC.

The CDR3 DNA reads as TGTGCCAGCAGCGAACTAGCGGCTCCCTACAATGAGCAGTTCTTC. Translation gives CASSELAAPYNEQFF. The rearrangement uses TRBV7-7 and TRBJ2-1; 8 bases align to TRBD2. Germline V CDR1 and CDR2: SSHAT, FNYEAQ (reference sequence). After removal of 5 bases from V and 2 bases from J, the junction contained 5 bases not matched to a gene. The length of the CDR3 is 15 residues.

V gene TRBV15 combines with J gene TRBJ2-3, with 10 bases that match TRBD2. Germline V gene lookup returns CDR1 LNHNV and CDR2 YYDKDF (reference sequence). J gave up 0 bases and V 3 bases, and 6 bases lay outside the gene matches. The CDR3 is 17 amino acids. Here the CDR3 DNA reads TGTGCCACCAGCAGCGGACTAGCGGAAAAGAGCACAGATACGCAGTATTTT. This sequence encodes CATSSGLAEKSTDTQYF. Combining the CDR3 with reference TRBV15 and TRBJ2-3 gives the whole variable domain DAMVIQNPRYQVTQFGKPVTLSCSQTLNHNVMYWYQQKSSQAPKLLFHYYDKDFNNEADTPDNFQSRRPNTSFCFLDIRSPGLGDTAMYLCATSSGLAEKSTDTQYFGPGTRLTVL.

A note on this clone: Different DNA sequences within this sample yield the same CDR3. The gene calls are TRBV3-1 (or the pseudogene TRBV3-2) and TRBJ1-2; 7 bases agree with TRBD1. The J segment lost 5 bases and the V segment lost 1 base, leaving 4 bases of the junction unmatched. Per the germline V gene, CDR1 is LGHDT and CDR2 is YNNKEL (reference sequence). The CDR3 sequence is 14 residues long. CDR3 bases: TGTGCCAGCAGCCAAGGACAGGGAGGATATGGCTACACCTTC. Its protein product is CASSQGQGGYGYTF.

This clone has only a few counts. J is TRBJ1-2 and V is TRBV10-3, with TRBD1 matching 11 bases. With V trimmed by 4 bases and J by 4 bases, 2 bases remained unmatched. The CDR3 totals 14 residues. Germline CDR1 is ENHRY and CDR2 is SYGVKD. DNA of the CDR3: TGTGCCATCAGTGTAGGGACAGGGGGCTATGGCTACACCTTC. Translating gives CAISVGTGGYGYTF.

CDR3 amino acids: CATSSGRTGSKYF. The CDR3 DNA follows: TGTGCCACCAGCAGCGGCCGGACAGGCTCAAAGTATTTT. The chain is built from TRBV15 and TRBJ2-3; 7 nucleotides line up with TRBD1. V lost 3 bases and J lost 13; bases outside the gene matches: 10. CDR1 and CDR2 (germline): LNHNV, YYDKDF (reference sequence). The CDR3 consists of 13 residues.

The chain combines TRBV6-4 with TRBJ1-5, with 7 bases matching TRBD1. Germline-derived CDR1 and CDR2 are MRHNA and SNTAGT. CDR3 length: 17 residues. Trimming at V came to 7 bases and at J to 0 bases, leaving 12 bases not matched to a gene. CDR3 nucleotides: TGTGCCAGCATCTACGGAGGGGGACAGCCTAGCAATCAGCCCCAGCATTTT. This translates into CASIYGGGQPSNQPQHF.

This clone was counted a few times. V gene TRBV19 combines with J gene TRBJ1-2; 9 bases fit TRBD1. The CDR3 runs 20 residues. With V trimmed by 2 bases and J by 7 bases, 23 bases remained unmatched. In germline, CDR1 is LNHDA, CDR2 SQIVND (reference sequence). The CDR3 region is CASSIPLGPAGTGPIGGYTF. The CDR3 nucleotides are TGTGCCAGTAGTATACCCCTTGGACCGGCGGGGACAGGGCCCATTGGTGGCTACACCTTC. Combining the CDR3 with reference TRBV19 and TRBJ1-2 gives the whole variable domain DGGITQSPKYLFRKEGQNVTLSCEQNLNHDAMYWYRQDPGQGLRLIYYSQIVNDFQKGDIAEGYSVSREKKESFPLTVTSAQKNPTAFYLCASSIPLGPAGTGPIGGYTFGSGTRLTVV.

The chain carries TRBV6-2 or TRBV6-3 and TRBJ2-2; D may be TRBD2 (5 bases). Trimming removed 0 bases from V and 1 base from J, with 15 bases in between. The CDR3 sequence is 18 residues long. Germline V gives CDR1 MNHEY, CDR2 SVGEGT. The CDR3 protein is CASSYSPVVGGNTGELFF. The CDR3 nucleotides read TGTGCCAGCAGTTACTCGCCCGTGGTAGGAGGGAACACCGGGGAGCTGTTTTTT.

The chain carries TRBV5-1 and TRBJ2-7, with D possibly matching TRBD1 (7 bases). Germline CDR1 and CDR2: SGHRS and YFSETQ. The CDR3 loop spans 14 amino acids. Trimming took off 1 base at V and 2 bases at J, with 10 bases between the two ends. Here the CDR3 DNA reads TGCGCCAGCAGCTTGACAGGGGAGGCCTACGAGCAGTACTTC. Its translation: CASSLTGEAYEQYF.

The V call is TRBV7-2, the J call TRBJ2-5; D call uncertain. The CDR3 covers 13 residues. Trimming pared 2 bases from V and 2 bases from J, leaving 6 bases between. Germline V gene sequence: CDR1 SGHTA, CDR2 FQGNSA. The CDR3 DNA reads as TGTGCCAGCAGCTTACAAGCGCAAGAGACCCAGTACTTC. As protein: CASSLQAQETQYF.

CDR3: CASSEEAGGADTQYF. In nucleotides, the CDR3 is TGTGCCAGCAGTGAAGAAGCGGGAGGTGCAGATACGCAGTATTTT. The rearrangement links TRBV6-1 to TRBJ2-3; 9 nucleotides align to TRBD2. J lost 4 bases, V lost 1 base, and 3 bases had no gene match. The CDR3 has 15 residues. CDR1 MNHNS and CDR2 SASEGT come from the germline V gene.

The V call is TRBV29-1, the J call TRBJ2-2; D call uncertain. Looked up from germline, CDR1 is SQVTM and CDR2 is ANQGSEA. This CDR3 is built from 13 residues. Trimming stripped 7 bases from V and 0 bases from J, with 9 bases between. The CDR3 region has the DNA TGCAGCGCACAATTTTCGAACACCGGGGAGCTGTTTTTT. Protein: CSAQFSNTGELFF.

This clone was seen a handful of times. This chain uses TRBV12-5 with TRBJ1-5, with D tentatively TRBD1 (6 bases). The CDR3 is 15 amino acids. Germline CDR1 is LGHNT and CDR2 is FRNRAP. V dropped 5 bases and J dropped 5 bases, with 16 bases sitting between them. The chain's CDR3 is CASGENRDRHQPQHF. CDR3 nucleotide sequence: TGTGCTAGTGGTGAGAACAGGGATAGACATCAGCCCCAGCATTTT.

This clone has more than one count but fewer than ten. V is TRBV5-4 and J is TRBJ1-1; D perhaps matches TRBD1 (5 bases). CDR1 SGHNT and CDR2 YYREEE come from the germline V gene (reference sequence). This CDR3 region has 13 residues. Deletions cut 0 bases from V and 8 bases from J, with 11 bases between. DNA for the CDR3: TGTGCCAGCAGCTTGGGTCAGGGTGGGGAAGCTTTCTTT. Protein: CASSLGQGGEAFF.

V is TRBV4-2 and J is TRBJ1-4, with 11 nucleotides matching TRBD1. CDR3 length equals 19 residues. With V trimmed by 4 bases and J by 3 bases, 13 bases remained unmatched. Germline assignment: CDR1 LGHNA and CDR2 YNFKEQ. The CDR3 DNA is TGTGCCAGCAGCCCCTTACGGGACAGGGGGAGGAGGGCTAATGAAAAACTGTTTTTT. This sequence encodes CASSPLRDRGRRANEKLFF.

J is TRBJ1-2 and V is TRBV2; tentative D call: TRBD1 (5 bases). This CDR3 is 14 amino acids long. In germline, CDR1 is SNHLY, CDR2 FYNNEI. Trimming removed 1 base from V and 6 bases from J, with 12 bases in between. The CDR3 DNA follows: TGTGCCAGCAGTGAAGGGTCCAGGGTGCATGGCTACACCTTC. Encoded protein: CASSEGSRVHGYTF.

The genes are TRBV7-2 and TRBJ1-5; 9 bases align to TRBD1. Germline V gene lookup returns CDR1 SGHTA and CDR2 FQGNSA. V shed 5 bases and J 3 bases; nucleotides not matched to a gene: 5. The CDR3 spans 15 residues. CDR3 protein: CASSTGTGSNQPQHF. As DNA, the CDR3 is TGTGCCAGCAGCACCGGGACAGGGTCCAATCAGCCCCAGCATTTT.

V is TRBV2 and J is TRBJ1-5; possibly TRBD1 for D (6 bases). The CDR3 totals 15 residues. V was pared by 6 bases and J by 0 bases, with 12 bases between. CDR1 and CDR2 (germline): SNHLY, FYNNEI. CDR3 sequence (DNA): TGTGCCAGCAGGACCGCAGGGGATAGCAATCAGCCCCAGCATTTT. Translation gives CASRTAGDSNQPQHF.

The CDR3 is CAWSVGQGEPQHF. The CDR3 DNA sequence: TGTGCCTGGAGTGTTGGACAGGGGGAACCCCAGCATTTT. The chain is built from TRBV30 and TRBJ1-5, with 10 bases lining up with TRBD1. In germline, CDR1 is GTSNPN, CDR2 SVGIG (reference sequence). The ends lost 0 bases at V and 10 bases at J; junction bases unmatched: 3. The CDR3 is 13 residues long.